This entry concerns a single TCR beta chain. What it binds is unknown. This table comes from immunoSEQ multiplex PCR, and its TCRdb copy is limited to in-frame clones, with some not included. This table has about half a million clones, roughly 85% appearing once. This entry is derived from a study of shared clonotypes between healthy human individuals. The CDR3 has 16 residues. Germline CDR1 SGHNT, CDR2 YYREEE (reference sequence). V was pared by 0 bases and J by 3 bases, with 6 bases of the junction left unmatched. Overall study results and limits: The sampled material consisted only of blood, and tissue repertoires are likely to differ. An effect of sequencing depth on clonotype sharing among donors was expected.

The clonotype was recovered from a middle-aged woman in good health. Some clones in this sample may be carry-over from other donors' samples. The V call is TRBV5-4, the J call TRBJ2-7; 10 bases map to TRBD2. What was sequenced was PBMCs. CDR3 amino acids: CASSLEAGTSVYEQYF. CDR3 coding DNA: TGTGCCAGCAGCTTGGAAGCAGGGACTAGCGTCTACGAGCAGTACTTC.